This is a list of T cell receptor beta chains from one sample in a study of post-analysis software for immune sequencing data. Each CDR3 protein gets one entry after TCRdb re-called the PCR reads with MiXCR. The repertoire holds about 190,000 distinct CDR3 sequences, with 25% to 30% as singletons. Sample: blood. These receptors were taken from a girl aged 2-17 years with multiple sclerosis. The CDR3 runs from the conserved cysteine through the conserved F or W. D genes are given only for firm matches. Where a row states a size, it is once, few, many or the class of an expanded clone; other rows omit it.

.	.	TRBV10-3	TRBJ2-7	13	CAISGIGGNEQYF	TGTGCCATCAGTGGTATCGGGGGAAACGAGCAGTACTTC
.	.	TRBV7-2	TRBJ1-6	15	CASSLVAGGWSPPHF	TGTGCCAGCAGCTTAGTCGCTGGGGGCTGGTCACCCCCCCACTTT
.	few	TRBV5-1	TRBJ1-1	13	CASSLGAEGEAFF	TGCGCCAGCAGCTTGGGGGCGGAGGGTGAAGCTTTCTTT
.	many	TRBV20-1	TRBJ2-3	15	CSANRDNLGTDTQYF	TGCAGTGCTAACCGGGACAACCTCGGCACAGATACGCAGTATTTT
.	.	TRBV28	TRBJ1-2	15	CASLLGGFPNYGYTF	TGTGCCAGCCTATTGGGGGGGTTCCCCAACTATGGCTACACCTTC
.	.	TRBV7-2	TRBJ1-3	15	CASSPRRGAGNTIYF	TGTGCCAGCAGCCCGCGGCGAGGTGCTGGAAACACCATATATTTT
.	.	TRBV20-1	TRBJ2-4	15	CSASFDHPAKNIQYF	TGCAGTGCTAGTTTCGACCACCCGGCCAAAAACATTCAGTACTTC
TRBD1	few	TRBV20-1	TRBJ1-5	14	CSATDRGGFQPQHF	TGCAGTGCCACGGACAGGGGGGGATTTCAGCCCCAGCATTTT
TRBD2	.	TRBV28	TRBJ2-1	19	CASSLVLAGGLSSYNEQFF	TGTGCCAGCAGTTTAGTGCTAGCGGGAGGCTTAAGCTCCTACAATGAGCAGTTCTTC
.	.	TRBV3-1	TRBJ1-5	17	CASSQVRGTGDNQPQHF	TGTGCCAGCAGCCAAGTGAGAGGGACCGGTGACAATCAGCCCCAGCATTTT
TRBD2	few	TRBV30	TRBJ2-1	16	CAWSPRTSGAVGEQFF	TGTGCCTGGAGCCCTCGGACTAGCGGGGCGGTCGGTGAGCAGTTCTTC
.	few	TRBV7-2	TRBJ1-2	12	CASSSTSEGYTF	TGTGCCAGCAGCTCCACATCGGAGGGCTACACCTTC
TRBD1	many	TRBV29-1	TRBJ1-1	12	CSVATGGTEAFF	TGCAGCGTAGCAACAGGGGGCACTGAAGCTTTCTTT
.	many	TRBV20-1	TRBJ1-5	13	CSATDRPNQPQHF	TGCAGTGCGACCGACAGGCCCAATCAGCCCCAGCATTTT
.	few	TRBV18	TRBJ2-7	10	CASSAFLQYF	TGTGCCAGCTCGGCCTTCTTGCAGTACTTC
.	many	TRBV7-3	TRBJ2-3	16	CASSSTGTRATDTQYF	TGTGCCAGCAGCTCGACCGGGACAAGAGCCACAGATACGCAGTATTTT
.	.	TRBV5-1	TRBJ2-7	15	CASSLTTGTSYEQYF	TGCGCCAGCAGCTTGACCACCGGGACTTCCTACGAGCAGTACTTC
.	.	TRBV12-3/TRBV12-4	TRBJ2-3	15	CASSFGGVRADTQYF	TGTGCCAGCAGTTTTGGTGGGGTTAGAGCAGATACGCAGTATTTT
.	.	TRBV6-6	TRBJ2-1	11	CASSLELQQFF	TGTGCCAGCAGCTTGGAACTACAGCAGTTCTTC
.	.	TRBV14	TRBJ2-3	15	CASSPGLASTDTQYF	TGTGCCAGCAGCCCAGGATTAGCTAGCACAGATACGCAGTATTTT
.	.	TRBV11-1	TRBJ2-1	12	CASSPNWDEQFF	TGTGCCAGCAGCCCAAATTGGGATGAGCAGTTCTTC
TRBD1	.	TRBV12-3/TRBV12-4	TRBJ2-5	15	CASGPGQGIGEAQYF	TGTGCCAGCGGGCCGGGACAGGGGATAGGAGAGGCCCAGTACTTC
.	.	TRBV5-1	TRBJ1-1	13	CASSPLQNTEAFF	TGCGCCAGCAGCCCGCTACAGAACACTGAAGCTTTCTTT
.	.	TRBV20-1	TRBJ1-1	14	CSARVRGVNTEAFF	TGCAGTGCTAGAGTCCGGGGGGTGAACACTGAAGCTTTCTTT
.	.	TRBV7-2	TRBJ2-7	14	CASSLVSGAYEQYF	TGTGCCAGCAGCTTAGTCTCTGGGGCCTACGAGCAGTACTTC
.	.	TRBV20-1	TRBJ2-1	16	CSARDPRRGDYNEQFF	TGCAGTGCTAGAGATCCTCGCCGAGGGGACTACAATGAGCAGTTCTTC
TRBD1	many	TRBV6-1	TRBJ1-2	15	CASRPSGTGAYGYTF	TGTGCCAGCCGTCCATCCGGGACAGGGGCCTATGGCTACACCTTC
.	.	TRBV5-6	TRBJ1-2	12	CASSLRDYGYTF	TGTGCCAGCAGCTTGAGGGACTATGGCTACACCTTC
.	few	TRBV6-1	TRBJ1-5	16	CASSEQGTYYNQPQHF	TGTGCCAGCAGTGAACAGGGAACCTATTACAATCAGCCCCAGCATTTT